This T cell receptor (beta chain) was captured by sequencing in a study of T cells after yellow fever vaccination (dated by TCRdb to the late 2010s). Background for the entire study: The SMART-Seq v4 Ultra Low Input RNA kit was used to prepare libraries from fractions with low cell numbers. Two healthy male donors, one aged 18 to 29 and one aged 30 to 40 years, made up the cohort. Blood was drawn at multiple timepoints before and after primary and secondary immunization, with bulk PBMC replicates and cell subsets isolated. To track T-cell clones before and after primary and booster YFV17D yellow fever vaccination, bulk TCR alpha and beta repertoires were sequenced longitudinally.

Paper-wide results and their limitations: After the booster, most clones that had expanded after primary vaccination were detected again (about 95% of CD4 and roughly nine tenths of CD8), suggesting broad maintenance of memory. The secondary T-cell response was weaker than the primary response but faster, peaking on day 5 instead of day 15. A small fraction of clonotypes showed up in both the CD4 and CD8 compartments, probably as a result of convergent recombination. Computational filtering was required because FACS-sorted repertoires could contain abundant contaminating clonotypes from the bulk population. Because the study included only two donors, the extent to which the findings can be generalized is limited.

This clonotype was detected a few times. Its antigen has not been determined. No base qualities exist here, and no much larger clone lies one base off it. TCR cDNA was synthesized by 5'RACE template switching, which introduced a universal primer site and unique molecular identifiers. Priming for cDNA synthesis came from both the TCR alpha and TCR beta constant segments. Two PCR steps were used to amplify libraries, with sample barcodes and sequencing adapters being added in the second step. Sequencing of libraries was done on Illumina HiSeq 2500 (2x100 bp) or NovaSeq (2x150 bp). As for the authors' bioinformatics: Reads were demultiplexed and collapsed into UMI consensus sequences with MIGEC, and V(D)J alignment was performed with MiXCR. Vaccine-responding clonotypes were defined with edgeR using replicate PBMC samples, requiring FDR below 0.01 and a log2 fold change above 5 up to day 15. Each bulk clonotype received a CD4 or CD8 identity based on whether the sequenced CD4 or CD8 repertoire contained that clonotype at higher abundance. TCRdb reran the public reads through fastp at Q25 and MiXCR, keeping productive beta chains. CDR3 protein sequences are deduplicated, and each keeps its most common genes and DNA. The V and J calls follow TCRdb's processing rather than the paper's. This sample is represented by 450,000 to 600,000 distinct CDR3 sequences; roughly 14% of them were singletons. Jointly, the top ten make up over 12% of the sample.

Germline trimming: 4 bases from V, 6 bases from J; junction bases outside gene matches: 8. Including cysteine and phenylalanine, the CDR3 has 14 amino acids. Only the CDR3 part of the read is kept: 42 bases, read in frame from the first base. The germline V gene provides CDR1 SGHVS and CDR2 FNYEAQ. The treatment or condition label, as the study defines it: live attenuated yellow fever vaccine strain. At each blood-draw timepoint, two biological replicates of bulk PBMCs were collected. PBMCs were isolated from peripheral blood using a standard Ficoll-Paque protocol. RNA was extracted with TriZol from bulk PBMCs, CD4 and CD8 fractions, and dextramer-positive and dextramer-negative fractions.

Sequences were derived from PBMCs, sampled on the day of the yellow fever booster vaccination. The clonotype was recovered from a man aged 30-40 years who received the YFV17D yellow fever vaccine. This chain joins TRBV7-6 to TRBJ2-7; TRBD2 matches 8 bases in the middle. The DNA sequence is given as TGTGCCAGCAGCTCCCCCGGGACTAGTCGCGAGCAGTACTTC. The encoded protein is CASSSPGTSREQYF.